This T cell receptor (beta chain) is from a study of glioma-infiltrating T cells. Trimming took off 4 bases at V and 8 bases at J, with 11 bases between the two ends. The CDR3 covers 12 residues. From germline, CDR1 is LGHNA and CDR2 YNFKEQ. Using RNA template, CDR3s of TCR alpha and beta were amplified with iRepertoire arm-PCR. TCRdb re-derived calls from the multiplex PCR reads in MiXCR, one entry per CDR3 protein. Of under 130,000 distinct CDR3 sequences listed, about 30% are singletons. This clonotype was counted ten times or more. The TCR was taken from a human donor with low-grade glioma or glioblastoma, undergoing nonglioma brain surgery, or in good health (not recorded which). The rearrangement links TRBV4-2 to TRBJ1-1, with no clear D. The sequenced material came from glioma tissue, nonneoplastic brain tissue, or PBMCs (not recorded which). CDR3 protein: CASSPQTPEAFF. In nucleotides, the CDR3 is TGTGCCAGCAGCCCCCAGACTCCCGAAGCTTTCTTT.